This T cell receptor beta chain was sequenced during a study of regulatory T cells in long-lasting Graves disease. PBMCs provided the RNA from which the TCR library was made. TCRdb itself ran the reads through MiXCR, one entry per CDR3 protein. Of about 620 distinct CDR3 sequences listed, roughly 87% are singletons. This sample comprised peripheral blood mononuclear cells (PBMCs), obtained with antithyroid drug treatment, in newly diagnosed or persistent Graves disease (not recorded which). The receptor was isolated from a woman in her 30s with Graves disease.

CDR3 region: CASRQNYGYTF. In DNA, the CDR3 is TGTGCCAGTCGCCAGAACTATGGCTACACCTTC. The chain couples TRBV11-2 to TRBJ1-2; no reliable D call. Germline V gives CDR1 SGHAT, CDR2 FQNNGV. V lost 9 bases and J lost 2, with 7 bases in between. There are 11 residues in the CDR3.